This T cell receptor (beta chain) was profiled in a study of shared clonotypes between healthy human individuals. Measured with immunoSEQ multiplex PCR; TCRdb has only the in-frame clones, and not every one. The sample comprises about 2.2 million clones, 90% to 95% of which are singletons, and over 1.5% rests with the top ten. CD45RO-negative, CCR7-positively selected cells formed the naive CD8 fraction, excluding terminally differentiated effector memory CD45RA+ cells. The receptor comes from a man younger than 35 in good health. Some clones in this sample may be carry-over from other donors' samples. Sequencing used naive CD8+ T cells from PBMCs.

The CDR3 nucleotides read TGTGCCAGCAGCTTGACTCAAGGGATCGCGATGAACACTGAAGCTTTCTTT. It yields the protein CASSLTQGIAMNTEAFF. The chain uses TRBV5-8 and TRBJ1-1; D remains ambiguous. Germline loops: CDR1 SGHTS, CDR2 YDEGEE. V lost 1 base and J lost 0, with 16 bases in between. This CDR3 region has 17 residues.